This T cell receptor beta chain was retrieved from a study of cytomegalovirus exposure and HLA in healthy donors. The PCR contained 60 Vbeta and 13 Jbeta primers. Assay: immunoSEQ multiplex PCR; the TCRdb copy retains only in-frame clones and omits some. Among about 140,000 clones listed, about three quarters were seen once. Each donor was healthy, and each was a bone marrow donor. Sequencing was performed on PBMCs. The source of this sequence is a young man in good health and CMV-seronegative.

CDR3 in DNA: TGTGCCAGCAGCAGCGGGGGGAGGACTAGCGGAAACAATGAGCAGTTCTTC. Amino acid sequence: CASSSGGRTSGNNEQFF. J is TRBJ2-1 and V is TRBV13, with 10 nucleotides matching TRBD2. Losses at the gene ends were 5 bases for V and 5 bases for J; bases not matched to a gene: 12. From germline, CDR1 is PRHDT and CDR2 FYEKMQ (reference sequence). The CDR3 covers 17 residues.